This TCR beta chain emerged from a study of regulatory T cells in long-lasting Graves disease. Overall study context: By definition, persistent Graves' disease involved antithyroid drugs for over 5 years alongside positive TSH receptor antibodies.

Findings and caveats of the study: The study found TRBV28, TRBJ1-2 and TRBJ2-5 favored in persistent disease.

As to time point: persistent/refractory GD, antithyroid drugs over 5 years with positive TRAb. Construction of the TCR library relied on RNA isolated from PBMCs. Germline V gene data show CDR1 as MNHNS and CDR2 as SASEGT. Trimming at V came to 5 bases and at J to 6 bases, leaving 7 bases not matched to a gene. The CDR3 runs to 14 residues. As concerns this clonotype: As yet, its antigen is unknown.

Combining iRepertoire HTBI primers with Arm-PCR of CDR3 regions, the authors built TCR beta libraries. TCRdb reprocessed the multiplex PCR reads via MiXCR and lists one record per CDR3 protein. The sample records 700,000 or so distinct CDR3 sequences, about 30% being singletons. Material: peripheral blood mononuclear cells (PBMCs), obtained when the disease was refractory, from a patient treated with antithyroid drugs. This TCR derives from a female donor with Graves disease. The chain links TRBV6-1 to TRBJ1-1, with TRBD1 identical over 9 bases. CDR3 nucleotides: TGTGCCAGCAGTAAGGGACAGGGTAATCCTGAAGCTTTCTTT. Its translation: CASSKGQGNPEAFF.